Below are 32 T cell receptor beta chains sequenced from a single sample in a study of blood T cell repertoires in COVID-19 (dated by TCRdb to about 2020). The library was built by means of the immunoSEQ multiplex PCR assay. TCRdb holds this immuneACCESS table with in-frame rearrangements only. Some clones are missing; in checked studies, unresolved V genes explain under half, and the rest has no known cause. In all, the sample holds approximately 130,000 clones, and about 86% of those were seen once. Approximately 16% of the sample is held by the ten biggest clonotypes. Specimen: peripheral blood. These receptors were obtained from a woman in her fifties or sixties who had recovered from COVID-19.

This rearrangement joins TRBV7-2 to TRBJ1-2; D possibly corresponds to TRBD1 (5 bases). The CDR3 length is 11 residues. Trimming left V 11 bases short and J 4 bases short, with 11 bases between. In germline, CDR1 is SGHTA, CDR2 FQGNSA. Written as DNA, the CDR3 is TGTGCCGAGACCGGGGGCTATGGCTACACCTTC. Encoded protein: CAETGGYGYTF.

This chain joins TRBV28 and TRBJ2-4, with 7 nucleotides matching TRBD2. This CDR3 spans 14 amino acids. Trimming cost V 6 bases and J 0 bases; bases outside gene matches: 2. Germline CDR1 and CDR2: MDHEN and SYDVKM. DNA for the CDR3: TGTGCCAGCAGCGCGGGAGTAGCCAAAAACATTCAGTACTTC. It encodes CASSAGVAKNIQYF.

This clone was observed a few times. The rearrangement joins TRBV19 to TRBJ2-3; TRBD2 matches at 7 bases. The V segment lost 5 bases and the J segment 2 bases; nucleotides outside the gene matches: 7. In germline, CDR1 is LNHDA, CDR2 SQIVND (reference sequence). This CDR3 comprises 15 residues. The CDR3 bases are TGTGCCAGTAGTCAACGGGACTACTACACAGATACGCAGTATTTT. This translates into CASSQRDYYTDTQYF.

The gene calls are TRBV6-5 and TRBJ2-2; 7 nucleotides agree with TRBD1. This CDR3 has 14 amino acids. The V segment lost 4 bases and the J segment 12 bases; nucleotides outside the gene matches: 11. Looked up from germline, CDR1 is MNHEY and CDR2 is SVGAGI. The CDR3 protein is CASSSGQTTKKLFF. CDR3 nucleotides: TGTGCCAGCAGTTCGGGACAGACCACCAAGAAGCTGTTTTTT.

This clone showed up just once. The chain uses TRBV11-2 and TRBJ2-4; D is perhaps TRBD2 (6 bases). The V end was cut by 3 bases, the J end by 6 bases, with 12 bases between. The CDR3 runs to 14 residues. In germline, CDR1 is SGHAT, CDR2 FQNNGV. CDR3 loop: CASSFFGRGNIQYF. The CDR3 coding sequence is TGTGCCAGCAGCTTTTTCGGGAGAGGAAACATTCAGTACTTC.

This rearrangement joins TRBV4-1 to TRBJ1-4; maybe TRBD1 (5 bases). Trimming took off 1 base at V and 3 bases at J, with 12 bases between the two ends. Per germline, CDR1 MGHRA and CDR2 YSYEKL. CDR3 length: 16 amino acids. This CDR3 is CASSQGMGGSNEKLFF. The CDR3, as DNA: TGCGCCAGCAGCCAAGGAATGGGGGGATCTAATGAAAAACTGTTTTTT.

The gene calls are TRBV5-1 and TRBJ2-5; 8 nucleotides agree with TRBD1. Germline values: CDR1 SGHRS, CDR2 YFSETQ. CDR3 size: 15 residues. V was clipped by 2 bases and J by 10 bases; unmatched bases: 13. CDR3 region: CASSLQSGGGPVQYF. DNA for the CDR3: TGCGCCAGCAGCTTACAATCAGGGGGCGGCCCCGTCCAGTACTTC.

The V call is TRBV11-3, the J call TRBJ2-5, with 9 bases identical to TRBD2. CDR3 length equals 17 residues. Germline CDR1 SGHNT, CDR2 YENEEA. The V segment lost 2 bases and the J segment 5 bases; nucleotides outside the gene matches: 12. The CDR3 spells CASSLLRGRAGGETQYF. DNA of the CDR3: TGTGCCAGCAGCTTATTACGGGGTCGAGCGGGAGGTGAGACCCAGTACTTC.

The rearrangement uses TRBV2 and TRBJ2-1, with TRBD1 matching 10 bases. J gave up 3 bases and V 4 bases, and 3 bases lay outside the gene matches. The CDR3 spans 15 residues. The germline V gene has CDR1 SNHLY and CDR2 FYNNEI. CDR3 sequence (DNA): TGTGCCAGCAGTGTTGACAGGGGGCTCTACAATGAGCAGTTCTTC. It translates to CASSVDRGLYNEQFF.

The gene calls are TRBV6-5 and TRBJ2-7; 10 nucleotides match TRBD1. Germline V gives CDR1 MNHEY, CDR2 SVGAGI. This CDR3 has 15 residues. The ends lost 8 bases at V and 1 base at J; junction bases unmatched: 8. CDR3 amino acids: CASHSRTGGSYEQYF. CDR3 nucleotide sequence: TGTGCCAGCCATTCAAGGACAGGGGGATCCTACGAGCAGTACTTC.

The V call is TRBV18, the J call TRBJ1-1, with D possibly being TRBD1 (5 bases). The CDR3 length is 15 residues. Germline-derived CDR1 and CDR2 are KGHSH and LQKENI. V was trimmed by 3 bases and J by 1 base, leaving 12 bases between them. The DNA for the CDR3 is TGTGCCAGCTCACCCGGCGCGACAGCGAACACTGAAGCTTTCTTT. Translating it yields CASSPGATANTEAFF.

V usage is TRBV5-1 and J usage is TRBJ2-4, with 7 bases matching TRBD1. The V gene's germline CDR1 is SGHRS and CDR2 YFSETQ. CDR3 size: 15 residues. The J segment lost 1 base and the V segment lost 2 bases, leaving 3 bases of the junction unmatched. This CDR3 reads CASSLGTVAKNIQYF. CDR3 nucleotide sequence: TGCGCCAGCAGCTTAGGGACAGTCGCCAAAAACATTCAGTACTTC. Combining the CDR3 with reference TRBV5-1 and TRBJ2-4 gives the whole variable domain KAGVTQTPRYLIKTRGQQVTLSCSPISGHRSVSWYQQTPGQGLQFLFEYFSETQRNKGNFPGRFSGRQFSNSRSEMNVSTLELGDSALYLCASSLGTVAKNIQYFGAGTRLSVL.

The chain links TRBV6-5 to TRBJ1-5; D call uncertain. Germline V gives CDR1 MNHEY, CDR2 SVGAGI. The length of the CDR3 is 15 residues. V dropped 0 bases and J dropped 5 bases, with 11 bases sitting between them. Here the CDR3 reads CASSYSILSDQPQHF. CDR3 in DNA: TGTGCCAGCAGTTACTCGATCTTATCGGATCAGCCCCAGCATTTT.

The chain links TRBV18 to TRBJ2-3, with TRBD2 identical over 8 bases. Germline V gene sequence: CDR1 KGHSH, CDR2 LQKENI. The V gene end was trimmed by 0 bases and the J gene end by 14 bases; junction bases not matched to a gene: 19. The CDR3 totals 17 residues. The CDR3 loop reads CASSPPNRHPGLGLMYF. DNA for the CDR3: TGTGCCAGCTCACCACCGAACAGACACCCGGGACTAGGGCTTATGTATTTT.

This chain connects TRBV6-4 to TRBJ2-1; 12 bases are shared with TRBD2. V was pared by 7 bases and J by 4 bases, with 11 bases of the junction left unmatched. Germline V CDR1 and CDR2: MRHNA, SNTAGT. The CDR3 runs to 17 residues. The CDR3 bases are TGTGCCAGCATTTGGACGGTAGGGACTAGCGGGTACAATGAGCAGTTCTTC. Translation: CASIWTVGTSGYNEQFF.

This clone was counted a single time. The genes are TRBV19 and TRBJ1-6, with D possibly matching TRBD1 (6 bases). The germline V and J ends were trimmed by 4 bases and 6 bases, with 13 bases remaining between them. Germline V lookup: CDR1 LNHDA, CDR2 SQIVND (reference sequence). This CDR3 region has 15 residues. CDR3: CASSTAGQLNSPLHF. The CDR3 nucleotides read TGTGCCAGTAGTACCGCCGGACAGCTTAATTCACCCCTCCACTTT.

Regarding this clone: The junction departs from the called germline gene at one end, perhaps through a read error. The chain is built from TRBV12-3 or TRBV12-4 and TRBJ2-7; no firm D call. The CDR3 extends over 12 amino acids. The CDR3 region has the DNA TGTGCCAGCAGTTTTGGCAGCGTCCAGAAGGACTTC. Translated, it gives CASSFGSVQKDF.

This clone was seen a single time. This chain links TRBV19 with TRBJ2-3; TRBD2 is a possible D gene (5 bases). CDR3 length: 13 residues. The germline gives CDR1 LNHDA, CDR2 SQIVND (reference sequence). Trimming removed 0 bases from V and 9 bases from J, with 10 bases in between. The DNA of the CDR3 is TGTGCCAGTAGTATAGATCTAGCATCCACGCAGTATTTT. Protein sequence: CASSIDLASTQYF.

This chain connects TRBV9 to TRBJ2-2; possible D gene TRBD1, 5 bases. CDR1 SGDLS and CDR2 YYNGEE come from the germline V gene. The CDR3 runs 14 residues. V lost 4 bases to trimming and J lost 4 bases, with 11 bases between them. CDR3 in amino acids: CASSKTVSTGELFF. As DNA, the CDR3 is TGTGCCAGCAGCAAGACAGTCAGCACCGGGGAGCTGTTTTTT.

This clone was counted only a few times. The J gene is TRBJ1-4, the V gene TRBV12-3 or TRBV12-4; D ambiguous. CDR3 length: 13 residues. V lost 3 bases and J lost 0, with 2 bases in between. CDR3 bases: TGTGCCAGCAGTTTTACAACTAATGAAAAACTGTTTTTT. It translates to CASSFTTNEKLFF.

The CDR3 protein is CASSTGTVSNQPQHF. For the CDR3, the DNA is TGTGCCAGCAGTACCGGGACAGTCAGCAATCAGCCCCAGCATTTT. The chain is built from TRBV6-5 and TRBJ1-5, with 7 positions matching TRBD1. The CDR3 has 15 amino acids. J lost 1 base, V lost 5 bases, and 5 bases had no gene match. Per the germline V gene, CDR1 is MNHEY and CDR2 is SVGAGI.

This sequence joins TRBV5-4 and TRBJ2-7; D possibly corresponds to TRBD1 (6 bases). V lost 0 bases and J lost 3, with 16 bases in between. The germline V gene has CDR1 SGHNT and CDR2 YYREEE (reference sequence). There are 16 residues in the CDR3. The chain's CDR3 is CASSLGPAGTSYEQYF. The CDR3 nucleotides are TGTGCCAGCAGCTTGGGGCCAGCCGGGACAAGCTACGAGCAGTACTTC. Using reference TRBV5-4 and TRBJ2-7 for the parts outside the CDR3, the full variable domain is ETGVTQSPTHLIKTRGQQVTLRCSSQSGHNTVSWYQQALGQGPQFIFQYYREEENGRGNFPPRFSGLQFPNYSSELNVNALELDDSALYLCASSLGPAGTSYEQYFGPGTRLTVT.

This chain connects TRBV7-9 to TRBJ2-3; 8 nucleotides match TRBD1. The CDR3 covers 17 residues. Germline assignment: CDR1 SEHNR and CDR2 FQNEAQ (reference sequence). V dropped 0 bases and J dropped 0; count of bases not matched to a gene: 5. The CDR3 DNA reads TGTGCCAGCAGCTTAGCGGACAGGGTTTCTAGCACAGATACGCAGTATTTT. This codes for CASSLADRVSSTDTQYF.

The chain joins TRBV6-1 to TRBJ1-5, with 11 bases identical to TRBD1. Germline CDR1 and CDR2: MNHNS and SASEGT. J was trimmed by 0 bases and V by 4 bases; bases with no gene match: 5. The CDR3 sequence is 17 residues long. The CDR3 reads CASSAGQGDSSNQPQHF. CDR3 coding DNA: TGTGCCAGCAGTGCGGGACAGGGGGACTCTAGCAATCAGCCCCAGCATTTT.

V usage is TRBV4-3 and J usage is TRBJ2-1; the match to TRBD2 covers 14 bases. There are 16 residues in the CDR3. Germline-derived CDR1 and CDR2 are LGHNA and YSLEER. With V trimmed by 2 bases and J by 7 bases, 4 bases remained unmatched. For the CDR3, the DNA is TGCGCCAGCAGCCAACGAGGACTAGCGGGAGGTAATGAGCAGTTCTTC. Translation: CASSQRGLAGGNEQFF.

This clone was picked up one time. The identical CDR3 is also encoded by other nucleotide sequences in the sample. V gene TRBV11-2 combines with J gene TRBJ1-2, with D tentatively TRBD1 (5 bases). V was shortened by 0 bases and J by 3 bases, with 14 bases between the two germline ends. Germline V lookup: CDR1 SGHAT, CDR2 FQNNGV. The CDR3 has 16 residues. CDR3 region: CASSLDPTGKYYGYTF. The CDR3 nucleotides are TGTGCCAGCAGCTTAGATCCTACAGGAAAGTACTATGGCTACACCTTC.

This rearrangement joins TRBV11-2 to TRBJ1-1, with unresolved D. Trimming cost V 4 bases and J 2 bases, with 14 bases left between them. Germline CDR1 SGHAT, CDR2 FQNNGV. The CDR3 has 15 amino acids. The CDR3 protein is CASSYTRVLNTEAFF. CDR3 sequence (DNA): TGTGCCAGCAGCTACACTAGGGTTCTTAACACTGAAGCTTTCTTT.

The rearrangement joins TRBV6-2 or TRBV6-3 to TRBJ2-2; TRBD2 agrees at 10 bases. Germline V gene lookup returns CDR1 MNHEY and CDR2 SVGEGT. V trimming: 2 bases; J trimming: 5 bases; junction bases outside the gene matches: 2. The CDR3 sequence is 15 residues long. The CDR3 sequence: CASSYTLAGTGELFF. The CDR3 DNA reads as TGTGCCAGCAGTTACACACTAGCGGGGACCGGGGAGCTGTTTTTT.

V is TRBV30 and J is TRBJ1-1; the D is unclear. The germline CDR1 and CDR2 sequences are GTSNPN and SVGIG (reference sequence). The CDR3 has 12 amino acids. V shed 2 bases and J shed 0 bases, with 4 bases lying between them. The CDR3 coding sequence is TGTGCCTGGAGTCCGTTGAACACTGAAGCTTTCTTT. Its protein is CAWSPLNTEAFF.

V usage is TRBV2 and J usage is TRBJ2-1, with a weak D call TRBD1 (6 bases). The CDR3 spans 11 residues. V was clipped by 9 bases and J by 4 bases, with 7 bases between them. The germline V gene has CDR1 SNHLY and CDR2 FYNNEI. The CDR3 sequence is CASGQYNEQFF. The CDR3 DNA reads TGTGCCAGTGGACAGTACAATGAGCAGTTCTTC.

This chain uses TRBV18 with TRBJ1-5, with 8 bases aligning to TRBD1. Germline V CDR1 and CDR2: KGHSH, LQKENI. The CDR3 has 17 amino acids. The trim removed 5 bases at V and 6 bases at J, leaving 15 bases unmatched. The DNA for the CDR3 is TGTGCCAGCTCAGTCTCTGGCCAGGGGGCAGCTTTTCAGCCCCAGCATTTT. Its translation is CASSVSGQGAAFQPQHF.

CDR3 sequence (DNA): TGCAGCGCCTTGGGACAGGGGGCGGGAGATACGCAGTATTTT. Translation: CSALGQGAGDTQYF. The chain employs TRBV29-1 and TRBJ2-3; 12 bases align to TRBD1. The CDR3 totals 14 residues. CDR1 is SQVTM and CDR2 is ANQGSEA in the germline V gene. J was trimmed by 5 bases and V by 7 bases; bases with no gene match: 7.